This T cell receptor beta chain was retrieved from a study of shared clonotypes between healthy human individuals. The study's findings and limits: Blood alone was sampled, and tissue repertoires likely differ.

On this clone: Its antigen remains unidentified.

Assay: immunoSEQ multiplex PCR; the TCRdb copy retains only in-frame clones and omits some. The profile shows 2 million to 2.5 million clones, 92% of them singletons. Each donor was a Caucasian adult residing in Nashville, Tennessee. V was shortened by 3 bases and J by 5 bases, with 17 bases between the two germline ends. CDR3 length: 15 amino acids. Germline CDR1 KGHSH, CDR2 LQKENI. The sequence derives from a young man in good health. Some clones in this sample may be carry-over from other donors' samples. The genes are TRBV18 and TRBJ2-7; D gene unclear. Sequenced material: naive CD4+ T cells from PBMCs. Documented subset: CD45RA+ positively selected. CDR3 residues: CASSPSMSPANEQYF. In DNA form, the CDR3 reads TGTGCCAGCTCACCTTCCATGTCCCCTGCCAACGAGCAGTACTTC.